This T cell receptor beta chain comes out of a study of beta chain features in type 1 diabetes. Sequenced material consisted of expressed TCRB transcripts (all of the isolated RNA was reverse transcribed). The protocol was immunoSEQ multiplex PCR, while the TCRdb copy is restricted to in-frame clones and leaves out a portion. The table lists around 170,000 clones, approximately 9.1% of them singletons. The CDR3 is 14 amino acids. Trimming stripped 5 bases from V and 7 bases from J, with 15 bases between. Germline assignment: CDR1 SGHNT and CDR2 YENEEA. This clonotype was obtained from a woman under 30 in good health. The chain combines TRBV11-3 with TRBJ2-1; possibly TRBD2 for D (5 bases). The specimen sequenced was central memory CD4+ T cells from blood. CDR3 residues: CASSPTWPGNEQFF. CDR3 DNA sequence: TGTGCCAGCAGCCCAACATGGCCGGGGAATGAGCAGTTCTTC.